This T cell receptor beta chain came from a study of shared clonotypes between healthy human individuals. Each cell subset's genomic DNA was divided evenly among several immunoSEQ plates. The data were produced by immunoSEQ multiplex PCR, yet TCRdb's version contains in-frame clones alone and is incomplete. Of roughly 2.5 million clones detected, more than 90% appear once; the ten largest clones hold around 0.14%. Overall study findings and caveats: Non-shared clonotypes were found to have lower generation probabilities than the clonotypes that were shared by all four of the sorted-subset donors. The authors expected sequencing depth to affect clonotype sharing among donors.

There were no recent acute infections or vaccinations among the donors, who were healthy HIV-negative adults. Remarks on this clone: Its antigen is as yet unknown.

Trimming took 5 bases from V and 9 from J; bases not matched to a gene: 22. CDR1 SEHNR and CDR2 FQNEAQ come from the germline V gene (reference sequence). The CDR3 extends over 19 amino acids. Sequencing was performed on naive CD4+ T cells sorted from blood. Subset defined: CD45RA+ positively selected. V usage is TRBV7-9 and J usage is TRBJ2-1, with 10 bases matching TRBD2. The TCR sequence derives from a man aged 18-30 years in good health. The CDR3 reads CASSPPLASGSRAIGEQFF. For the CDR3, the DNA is TGTGCCAGCAGCCCCCCGTTGGCTAGCGGGAGTCGGGCAATCGGTGAGCAGTTCTTC.